These 10 T cell receptor beta chains were all obtained from the same sample, sequenced in a study of blood T cells in healthy people across ages. Together with a sample-barcoded 5' primer, a J-beta primer mix was included in a second PCR lasting roughly 6 to 12 cycles. TCRdb recomputed calls from the 5' RACE reads with MiXCR, one row per CDR3 protein. Among about 580,000 distinct CDR3 sequences listed, 40% to 50% were seen once. Sequenced sample: blood. The receptors originated from a man at least 80 years old in good health.

The CDR3: CASSLTADEQFF. The CDR3 coding sequence is TGCGCCAGCAGCCTGACGGCGGATGAGCAGTTCTTC. The rearrangement joins TRBV4-3 to TRBJ2-1; D gene uncertain. The germline V gene has CDR1 LGHNA and CDR2 YSLEER. The CDR3 has 12 amino acids. The V end lost 4 bases, the J end lost 8 bases, and 9 bases lay between the germline ends.

The V call is TRBV12-3 or TRBV12-4, the J call TRBJ2-4, with D tentatively TRBD2 (5 bases). The J call may be in error: the DNA end matches TRBJ2-7 better. CDR3 length: 17 residues. In DNA, the CDR3 is TGTGCCAGCAGTTTAGTTCCGTTGGCGGACGGGGCCTACGAGCAGTACTTC. Encoded protein: CASSLVPLADGAYEQYF.

The sample holds many counts of this clonotype. V and J are TRBV28 and TRBJ1-5, with a possible D match to TRBD1 (5 bases). The CDR3 extends over 15 amino acids. Trimming removed 5 bases at V and 3 bases at J, with 14 bases between. Germline CDR1 and CDR2: MDHEN and SYDVKM. The chain's CDR3 is CASSADSNPNQPQHF. CDR3 nucleotides: TGTGCCAGCAGTGCCGACAGCAATCCCAATCAGCCCCAGCATTTT.

The table lists this clonotype with many counts. The chain is built from TRBV29-1 and TRBJ2-5; D is possibly TRBD1 (5 bases). Trimming cost V 1 base and J 4 bases, with 7 bases left between them. The V gene's germline CDR1 is SQVTM and CDR2 ANQGSEA. There are 12 residues in the CDR3. The CDR3 coding sequence is TGCAGCGTTGAAGGGGGCGGAGAGACCCAGTACTTC. Protein product: CSVEGGGETQYF.

The genes are TRBV6-6 and TRBJ2-2, with D tentatively TRBD1 (6 bases). V dropped 5 bases and J dropped 14 bases, with 18 bases sitting between them. The CDR3 runs to 13 residues. Germline V gene data show CDR1 as MNHNY and CDR2 as SVGAGI (reference sequence). CDR3 DNA sequence: TGTGCCAGCAGTAAACAGGGAATCGGGGCTCTGTTTTTT. Its translation: CASSKQGIGALFF.

This clonotype has more than one count but fewer than ten. CDR3 bases: TGTGCCAGCAGTCCGACCGGGACAGGTAGCTCCTACGAGCAGTACTTC. As protein: CASSPTGTGSSYEQYF. The chain links TRBV7-8 to TRBJ2-7; 8 positions agree with TRBD1. The germline gives CDR1 SGHVS, CDR2 FQNEAQ. The CDR3 is made up of 16 amino acids. The trim removed 6 bases at V and 0 bases at J, leaving 10 bases unmatched.

This clonotype was detected ten times or more. The chain is built from TRBV20-1 and TRBJ2-3; TRBD1 agrees at 12 bases. The CDR3 is made up of 14 amino acids. In germline, CDR1 is DFQATT, CDR2 SNEGSKA (reference sequence). With V trimmed by 3 bases and J by 6 bases, 4 bases remained unmatched. CDR3 sequence (DNA): TGCAGTGCTAGGGGGACAGGGGGCTTCGATACGCAGTATTTT. It codes for CSARGTGGFDTQYF.

This clonotype came up a few times. The V call is TRBV7-9, the J call TRBJ2-5, with D perhaps assigned TRBD1 or TRBD2 (5 bases each). The CDR3 is made up of 14 amino acids. Germline CDR1 reads SEHNR; CDR2 reads FQNEAQ (reference sequence). V was clipped by 5 bases and J by 5 bases, with 15 bases between them. The CDR3 DNA reads as TGTGCCAGCAGCCCAGGGACCAGTGGCGAGACCCAGTACTTC. Its translation is CASSPGTSGETQYF.

This clonotype came up many times. The chain joins TRBV6-5 to TRBJ2-1, with a possible D match to TRBD1 (6 bases). Trimming took 5 bases from V and 7 from J, leaving 21 bases between them. The CDR3 is 16 amino acids. In germline, CDR1 is MNHEY, CDR2 SVGAGI. CDR3 amino acids: CASSRLPGTTTNEQFF. The CDR3 DNA sequence: TGTGCCAGCAGTCGACTCCCCGGGACAACGACAAATGAGCAGTTCTTC.

The V and J genes are TRBV7-8 and TRBJ2-1; unclear D gene. V dropped 2 bases and J dropped 0 bases, with 17 bases sitting between them. Germline V gene sequence: CDR1 SGHVS, CDR2 FQNEAQ. The CDR3 has 18 residues. This CDR3 is CASSLLGRSAFSYNEQFF. CDR3 in DNA: TGTGCCAGCAGCTTATTAGGGCGATCCGCTTTCTCCTACAATGAGCAGTTCTTC.